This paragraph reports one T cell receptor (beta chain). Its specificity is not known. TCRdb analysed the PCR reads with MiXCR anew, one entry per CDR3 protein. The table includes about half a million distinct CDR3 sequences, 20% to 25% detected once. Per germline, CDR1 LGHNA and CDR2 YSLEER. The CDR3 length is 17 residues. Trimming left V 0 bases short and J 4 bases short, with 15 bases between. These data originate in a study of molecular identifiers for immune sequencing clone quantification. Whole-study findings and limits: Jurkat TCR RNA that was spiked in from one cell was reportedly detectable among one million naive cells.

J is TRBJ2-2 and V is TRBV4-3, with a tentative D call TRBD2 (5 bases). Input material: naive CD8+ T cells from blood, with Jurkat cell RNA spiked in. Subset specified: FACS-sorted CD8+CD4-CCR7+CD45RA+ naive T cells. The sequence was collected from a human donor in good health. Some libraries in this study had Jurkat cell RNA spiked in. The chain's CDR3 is CASSQDSGVRLTGELFF. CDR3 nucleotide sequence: TGCGCCAGCAGCCAAGATTCCGGGGTGAGACTCACCGGGGAGCTGTTTTTT.